The 10 T cell receptor beta chains below were found in one sample sequenced in a study of shared clonotypes between healthy human individuals. Sequencing was performed with immunoSEQ multiplex PCR; in TCRdb, only in-frame clones are kept and a portion is missing. The repertoire includes 2 million to 2.5 million clones, 80% to 95% of them detected once, and approximately 0.39% sits in the top ten. The material sequenced was naive CD4+ T cells from PBMCs. Stated subset: CD45RA+ positively selected. Receptor source: a man aged 18 to 35 in good health. Some clones in this sample may be carry-over from other donors' samples.

V gene TRBV7-2 combines with J gene TRBJ2-3; TRBD1 matches 9 bases. Germline assignment: CDR1 SGHTA and CDR2 FQGNSA. Trimming took 0 bases from V and 13 from J; bases not matched to a gene: 11. The CDR3 covers 15 residues. CDR3: CASSLAVRGTGIEYF. The CDR3 DNA is TGTGCCAGCAGCTTAGCAGTGCGTGGGACAGGGATCGAGTATTTT.

The gene calls are TRBV30 and TRBJ1-3; D ambiguous. The CDR3 is made up of 15 amino acids. Germline V gene lookup returns CDR1 GTSNPN and CDR2 SVGIG (reference sequence). V dropped 7 bases and J dropped 2 bases, with 18 bases sitting between them. The CDR3 here is CAYWAGLTPGNTIYF. DNA of the CDR3: TGTGCCTACTGGGCAGGTCTCACACCTGGAAACACCATATATTTT.

The rearrangement joins TRBV10-2 to TRBJ1-5, with no clear D. CDR1 WSHSY and CDR2 SAAADI come from the germline V gene. V was shortened by 6 bases and J by 6 bases, with 12 bases between the two germline ends. The CDR3 consists of 13 residues. The CDR3 region is CASRAAAAQPQHF. The CDR3 nucleotides read TGCGCCAGCAGGGCCGCGGCGGCTCAGCCCCAGCATTTT.

This rearrangement joins TRBV5-4 to TRBJ2-1; the match to TRBD2 covers 7 bases. The CDR3 is 14 amino acids. Germline V gene data show CDR1 as SGHNT and CDR2 as YYREEE (reference sequence). V gave up 1 base and J gave up 9 bases; unmatched junction bases: 7. The CDR3 nucleotides read TGTGCCAGCAGCTTGCGGGAGGTGGGGGGTGAGCAGTTCTTC. Translating gives CASSLREVGGEQFF.

V usage is TRBV19 and J usage is TRBJ1-2, with TRBD1 matching 7 bases. In germline, CDR1 is LNHDA, CDR2 SQIVND (reference sequence). The CDR3 extends over 18 amino acids. The junction had 15 bases not matched to a gene; V was cut back by 4 bases and J by 1 base. CDR3: CASSTTGTASSFNYGYTF. The CDR3 DNA is TGTGCCAGTAGTACTACCGGGACAGCAAGTTCCTTTAACTATGGCTACACCTTC.

The J gene is TRBJ2-1, the V gene TRBV28; TRBD2 agrees at 8 bases. Germline trimming cut 8 bases from V and 4 bases from J; bases unmatched to any gene: 7. This CDR3 comprises 14 residues. The germline CDR1 and CDR2 sequences are MDHEN and SYDVKM. The DNA for the CDR3 is TGTGCCAGCGACTCAGCGGGGGCTTACAATGAGCAGTTCTTC. Translation: CASDSAGAYNEQFF.

The chain couples TRBV29-1 to TRBJ2-7; 10 nucleotides agree with TRBD2. V lost 6 bases and J lost 4; bases outside the gene matches: 6. Germline-derived CDR1 and CDR2 are SQVTM and ANQGSEA. The CDR3 length is 13 residues. The chain's CDR3 is CSVQAGGLYEQYF. The CDR3, as DNA: TGCAGCGTACAAGCGGGAGGGCTGTACGAGCAGTACTTC.

This chain joins TRBV5-1 and TRBJ1-2, with a tentative D call TRBD1 (6 bases). The CDR3 is made up of 14 amino acids. Germline V gene lookup returns CDR1 SGHRS and CDR2 YFSETQ. The ends were cut back, 0 bases at V and 5 bases at J, with 11 bases in the middle. This chain's CDR3 is CASSLAGTKYGYTF. The DNA for the CDR3 is TGCGCCAGCAGCTTGGCCGGGACAAAATATGGCTACACCTTC.

The rearrangement uses TRBV6-5 and TRBJ2-7; 7 bases align to TRBD2. This CDR3 is built from 13 residues. The germline V gene encodes CDR1 MNHEY and CDR2 SVGAGI. The trim removed 6 bases at V and 4 bases at J, leaving 6 bases unmatched. Written as DNA, the CDR3 is TGTGCCAGCAGCGCGACTAGCCGGTACGAGCAGTACTTC. Protein sequence: CASSATSRYEQYF.

A note on this clone: At one end, the junction sequence differs from germline, possibly due to a read error. The chain carries TRBV6-1 and TRBJ1-2; D not certain. Germline V gene lookup returns CDR1 MNHNS and CDR2 SASEGT. This CDR3 contains 13 residues. The chain's CDR3 is CASTERANYGYTF. CDR3 coding DNA: TGTGCCAGCACTGAAAGGGCTAACTATGGCTACACCTTC.